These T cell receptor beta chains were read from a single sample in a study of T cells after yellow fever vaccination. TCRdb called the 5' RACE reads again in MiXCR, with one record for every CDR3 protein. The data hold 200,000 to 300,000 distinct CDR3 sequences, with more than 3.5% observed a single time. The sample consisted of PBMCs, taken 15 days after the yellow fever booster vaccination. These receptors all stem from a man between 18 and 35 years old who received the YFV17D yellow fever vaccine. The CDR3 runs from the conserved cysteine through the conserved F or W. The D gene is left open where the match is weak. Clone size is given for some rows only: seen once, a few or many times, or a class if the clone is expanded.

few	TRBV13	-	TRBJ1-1	TGTGCCAGCAGCTTAGACGTCGGAAACACTGAAGCTTTCTTT	CASSLDVGNTEAFF
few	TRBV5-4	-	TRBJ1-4	TGTGCCAGCAGCTTGGGAGGAGAGTACGAAAAACTGTTTTTT	CASSLGGEYEKLFF
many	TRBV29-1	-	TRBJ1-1	TGCAGCGTTACAGGGTATCTGAACACTGAAGCTTTCTTT	CSVTGYLNTEAFF
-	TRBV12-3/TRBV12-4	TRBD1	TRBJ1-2	TGTGCCAGCAGTTTGGCGGGACAGGCCTATGGCTACACCTTC	CASSLAGQAYGYTF
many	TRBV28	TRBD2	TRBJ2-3	TGTGCCAGCAGTTTACCCCTAGCGGGGGGCGAAGATACGCAGTATTTT	CASSLPLAGGEDTQYF
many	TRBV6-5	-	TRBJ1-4	TGTGCCAGCAGTCTGTCGGGGGGGGTGGGAAAACTGTTTTTT	CASSLSGGVGKLFF
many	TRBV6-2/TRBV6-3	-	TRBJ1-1	TGTGCCAGCAGTTACTCGGGTAGGATCGACACTGAAGCTTTCTTT	CASSYSGRIDTEAFF
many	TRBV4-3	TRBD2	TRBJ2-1	TGCGCCAGCAGCCAAGATCGCGGCGGGGGGCCAGCAGGGGCGCAGTTCTTC	CASSQDRGGGPAGAQFF
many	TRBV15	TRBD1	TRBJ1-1	TGTGCCACCAGCAGACCCCGAGGACAGGGAGACACTGAAGCTTTCTTT	CATSRPRGQGDTEAFF
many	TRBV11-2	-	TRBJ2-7	TGTGCCAGCAGCTTCTCGACAGGCGGCGACCACTACGAGCAGTACTTC	CASSFSTGGDHYEQYF
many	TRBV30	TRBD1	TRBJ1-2	TGTGCCTGGAGTACCCCCCGGGACAGGGCTAACTATGGCTACACCTTC	CAWSTPRDRANYGYTF
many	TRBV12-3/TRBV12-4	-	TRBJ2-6	TGTGCCAGCAGCTTTGACACCTCTGGGGCCAACGTCCTGACTTTC	CASSFDTSGANVLTF
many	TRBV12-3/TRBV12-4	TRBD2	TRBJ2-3	TGTGCCAGCAGCTCCCGGACTAGCGGGGGGCGGGGTACGCAGTATTTT	CASSSRTSGGRGTQYF
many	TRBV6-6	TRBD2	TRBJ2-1	TGTGCCAGCATCTTAGGGGGTAGCGGGGCCAACAATGAGCAGTTCTTC	CASILGGSGANNEQFF
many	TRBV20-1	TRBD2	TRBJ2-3	TGCAGTGCTAGAGATCCCTTTAGCGGGGGGCGGACAGATACGCAGTATTTT	CSARDPFSGGRTDTQYF
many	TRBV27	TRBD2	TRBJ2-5	TGTGCCAGCAGTCGAGGACTAGCGGGGTCCCAAGAGACCCAGTACTTC	CASSRGLAGSQETQYF
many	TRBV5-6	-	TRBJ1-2	TGTGCCAGCAGCTTGGGGCAACTTGCGGGCTACACCTTC	CASSLGQLAGYTF
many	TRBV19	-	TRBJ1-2	TGTGCCAGTAGACTCCCCGGTTCCACGCAGGGCTACACCTTC	CASRLPGSTQGYTF
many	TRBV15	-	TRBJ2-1	TGTGCCACCAGCAGAGACTCAAGCTCCTACAATGAGCAGTTCTTC	CATSRDSSSYNEQFF
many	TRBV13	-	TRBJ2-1	TGTGCCAGTCTAGGCTCAGACAATGAGCAGTTCTTC	CASLGSDNEQFF
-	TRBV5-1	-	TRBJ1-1	TGCGCCAGCAGTCCTTGGGGGGGAGTGAACACTGACGCTTTCTTT	CASSPWGGVNTDAFF
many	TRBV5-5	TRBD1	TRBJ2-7	TGTGCCAGCAGCTTGGGGTCCGGGACAGGGATGTACGAGCAGTACTTC	CASSLGSGTGMYEQYF
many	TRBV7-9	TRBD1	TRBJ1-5	TGTGCCAGCAGCCCCGGGACAGGGGAGGGGAATCAGCCCCAGCATTTT	CASSPGTGEGNQPQHF
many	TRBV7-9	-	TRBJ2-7	TGTGCCAGCAGCTTAGCGGGGACGGCTGAGCAGTACTTC	CASSLAGTAEQYF
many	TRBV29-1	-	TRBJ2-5	TGCAGCGTCTACGTGGGGACCCAGTACTTC	CSVYVGTQYF
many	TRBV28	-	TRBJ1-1	TGTGCCAGCACCCCGGGAGGGGCTTTCACTGAAGCTTTCTTT	CASTPGGAFTEAFF
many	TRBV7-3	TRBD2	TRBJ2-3	TGTGCCAGCAGCTTGAAGCGGGGGGACACAGATACGCAGTATTTT	CASSLKRGDTDTQYF
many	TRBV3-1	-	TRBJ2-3	TGTGCCAGCAGCCAAGAGGATCCAGGGGAGACAGATACGCAGTATTTT	CASSQEDPGETDTQYF
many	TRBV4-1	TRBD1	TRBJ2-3	TGCGCCAGCAGCGAATATCGACAGGGGCTGGAGTATTTT	CASSEYRQGLEYF
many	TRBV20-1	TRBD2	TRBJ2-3	TGCAGTGCTAGACCCCTAGGACTAGGCGGCACAGATACGCAGTATTTT	CSARPLGLGGTDTQYF
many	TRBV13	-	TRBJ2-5	TGTGCCAGCAGCTTATTTTCTGGTAACGAAGAGACCCAGTACTTC	CASSLFSGNEETQYF
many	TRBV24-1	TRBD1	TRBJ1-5	TGTGCCACCTCCCGGCGTAGGGGGCCTCAGCCCCAGCATTTT	CATSRRRGPQPQHF
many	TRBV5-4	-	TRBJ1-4	TGTGCCAGCAGCACCCGGGACGGTAATGAAAAACTGTTTTTT	CASSTRDGNEKLFF
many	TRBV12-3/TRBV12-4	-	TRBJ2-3	TGTGCCAGCAGTTTAGGGGGTCGGTTGGTGCAGTATTTT	CASSLGGRLVQYF
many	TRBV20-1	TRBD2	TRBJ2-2	TGCAGTGCTGATATAGCGGGGGGCCCACATTCGGGGGAGCTGTTTTTT	CSADIAGGPHSGELFF
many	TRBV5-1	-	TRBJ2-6	TGCGCCAGCAGCTTGACACCCCTCTTAATCTCTGGGGCCAACGTCCTGACTTTC	CASSLTPLLISGANVLTF
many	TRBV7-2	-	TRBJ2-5	TGTGCCAGCAGCTTAGCCAGGGCTAAAGAGACCCAGTACTTC	CASSLARAKETQYF
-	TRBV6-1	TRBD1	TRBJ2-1	TGTGCCAGCAGTCTACAGGGGGTGGAGGGCAATGAGCAGTTCTTC	CASSLQGVEGNEQFF
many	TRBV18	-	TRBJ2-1	TGTGCCAGCTCACCACCCCCCGGGGTCTACAATGAGCAGTTCTTC	CASSPPPGVYNEQFF
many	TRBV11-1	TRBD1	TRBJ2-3	TGTGCCAGCAGCCCGACGGGGTCCGGGACAGGGGGCACAGATACGCAGTATTTT	CASSPTGSGTGGTDTQYF
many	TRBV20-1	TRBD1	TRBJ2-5	TGCAGTGCCCCCACTCGGACAGGGCAAGAGACCCAGTACTTC	CSAPTRTGQETQYF
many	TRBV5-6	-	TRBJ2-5	TGTGCCAGCAGCTGGGGCCCCCCGGGCGAGACCCAGTACTTC	CASSWGPPGETQYF
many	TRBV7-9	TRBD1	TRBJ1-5	TGTGCCAGCAGCTCCATAGGCCGGACAGGGATAAATCAGCCCCAGCATTTT	CASSSIGRTGINQPQHF
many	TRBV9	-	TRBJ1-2	TGTGCCAGCAGCGTAGTCCCGACAACCGGGGATGGCTACACCTTC	CASSVVPTTGDGYTF
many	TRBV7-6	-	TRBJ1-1	TGTGCCAGCAGCCCCGCGCCCGGGTTTGACACTGAAGCTTTCTTT	CASSPAPGFDTEAFF
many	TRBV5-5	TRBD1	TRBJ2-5	TGTGCCAGCAGCTCAAGTCCCGGGACAGCATACCGAATACAAGAGACCCAGTACTTC	CASSSSPGTAYRIQETQYF
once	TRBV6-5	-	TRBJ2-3	TGTGCCAGCAGTAACACCCGACTAGAAATGACAGATACGCAGTATTTT	CASSNTRLEMTDTQYF
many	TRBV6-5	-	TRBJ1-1	TGTGCCAGCGTATCCTTCACCGGGGGGAACACTGAAGCTTTCTTT	CASVSFTGGNTEAFF
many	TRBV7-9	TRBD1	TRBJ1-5	TGTGCCAGCAGCAAAGACAGGGGAACGGGCAATCAGCCCCAGCATTTT	CASSKDRGTGNQPQHF
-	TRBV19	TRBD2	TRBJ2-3	TGTGCCAGTACAAGCCATCTAGCGGGGATCACAGATACGCAGTATTTT	CASTSHLAGITDTQYF
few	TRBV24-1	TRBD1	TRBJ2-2	TGTGCCACCGGCGCCGAGGGACAGGCTAACACCGGGGAGCTGTTTTTT	CATGAEGQANTGELFF
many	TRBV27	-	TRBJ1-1	TGTGCCAGCAAAATAGGAGGACAGACTGCGAACACTGAAGCTTTCTTT	CASKIGGQTANTEAFF
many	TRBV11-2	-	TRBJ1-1	TGTGCCAGCTTCACGACGCCGGACGTGAACACTGAAGCTTTCTTT	CASFTTPDVNTEAFF
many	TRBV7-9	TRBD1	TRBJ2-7	TGTGCCAGCAGCCCGATAACAGGGGTGGACGAGCAGTACTTC	CASSPITGVDEQYF